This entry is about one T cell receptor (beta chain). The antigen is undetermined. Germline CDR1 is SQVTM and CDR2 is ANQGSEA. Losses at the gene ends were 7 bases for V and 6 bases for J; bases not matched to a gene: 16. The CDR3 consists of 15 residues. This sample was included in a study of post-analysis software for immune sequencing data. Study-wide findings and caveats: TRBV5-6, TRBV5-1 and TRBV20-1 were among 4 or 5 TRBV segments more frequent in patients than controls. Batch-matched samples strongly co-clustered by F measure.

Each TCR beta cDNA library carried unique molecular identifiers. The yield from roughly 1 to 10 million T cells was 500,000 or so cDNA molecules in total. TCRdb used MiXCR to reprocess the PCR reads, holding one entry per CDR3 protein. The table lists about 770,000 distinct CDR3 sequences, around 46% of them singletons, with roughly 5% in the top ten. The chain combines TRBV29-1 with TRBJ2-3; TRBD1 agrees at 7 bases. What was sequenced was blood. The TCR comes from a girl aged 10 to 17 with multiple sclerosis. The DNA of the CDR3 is TGCAGCGCCCCGCAGGGGGACGGGTACATGGATACGCAGTATTTT. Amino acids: CSAPQGDGYMDTQYF.